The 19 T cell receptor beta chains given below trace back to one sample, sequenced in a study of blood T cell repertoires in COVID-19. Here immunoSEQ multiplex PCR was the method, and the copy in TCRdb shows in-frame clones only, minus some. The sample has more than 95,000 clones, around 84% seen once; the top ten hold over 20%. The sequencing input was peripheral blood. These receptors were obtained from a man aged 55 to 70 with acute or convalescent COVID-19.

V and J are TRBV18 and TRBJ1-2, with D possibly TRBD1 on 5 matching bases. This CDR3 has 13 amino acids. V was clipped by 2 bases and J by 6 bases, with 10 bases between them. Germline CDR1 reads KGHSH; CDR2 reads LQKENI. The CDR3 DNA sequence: TGTGCCAGCTCACCAGGGGGGAGTGATGGCTACACCTTC. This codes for CASSPGGSDGYTF.

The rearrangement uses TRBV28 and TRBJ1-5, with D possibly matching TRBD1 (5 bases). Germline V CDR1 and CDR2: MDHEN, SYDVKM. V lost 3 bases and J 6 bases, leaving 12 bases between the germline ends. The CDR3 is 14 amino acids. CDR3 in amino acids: CASSLRGEVQPQHF. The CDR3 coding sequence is TGTGCCAGCAGTTTGCGGGGGGAGGTTCAGCCCCAGCATTTT.

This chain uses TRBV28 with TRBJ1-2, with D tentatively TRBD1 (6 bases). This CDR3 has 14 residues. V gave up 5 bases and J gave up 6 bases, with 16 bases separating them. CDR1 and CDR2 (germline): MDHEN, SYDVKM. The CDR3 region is CASSVPGQINGYTF. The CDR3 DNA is TGTGCCAGCAGTGTCCCGGGACAAATAAATGGCTACACCTTC.

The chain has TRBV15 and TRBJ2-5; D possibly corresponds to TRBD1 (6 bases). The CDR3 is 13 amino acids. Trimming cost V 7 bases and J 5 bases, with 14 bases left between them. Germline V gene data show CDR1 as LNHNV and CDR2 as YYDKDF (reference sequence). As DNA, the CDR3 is TGTGCCACCACATCAGGGGCCGGGGAGACCCAGTACTTC. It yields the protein CATTSGAGETQYF.

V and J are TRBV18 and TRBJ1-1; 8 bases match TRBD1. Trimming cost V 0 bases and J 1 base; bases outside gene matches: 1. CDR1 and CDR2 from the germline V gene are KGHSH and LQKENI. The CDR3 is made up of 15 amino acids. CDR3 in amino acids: CASSPPDRANTEAFF. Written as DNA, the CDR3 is TGTGCCAGCTCACCACCGGACAGGGCGAACACTGAAGCTTTCTTT.

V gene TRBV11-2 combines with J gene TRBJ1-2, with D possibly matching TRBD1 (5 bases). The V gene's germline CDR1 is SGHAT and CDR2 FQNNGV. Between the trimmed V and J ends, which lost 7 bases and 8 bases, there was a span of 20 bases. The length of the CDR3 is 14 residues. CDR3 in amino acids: CASTPGADRLGYTF. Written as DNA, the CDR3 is TGTGCCAGCACCCCTGGGGCGGACCGCTTGGGCTACACCTTC.

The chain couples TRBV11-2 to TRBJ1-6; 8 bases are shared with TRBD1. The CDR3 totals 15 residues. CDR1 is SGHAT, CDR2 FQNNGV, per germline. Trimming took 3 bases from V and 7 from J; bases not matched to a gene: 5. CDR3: CASSFTGQENSPLHF. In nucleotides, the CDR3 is TGTGCCAGCAGCTTCACGGGACAGGAAAATTCACCCCTCCACTTT.

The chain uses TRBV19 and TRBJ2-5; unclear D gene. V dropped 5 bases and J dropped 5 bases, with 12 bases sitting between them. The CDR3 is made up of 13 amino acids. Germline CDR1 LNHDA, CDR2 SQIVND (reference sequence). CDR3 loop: CASSFTWRETQYF. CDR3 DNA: TGTGCCAGTAGTTTTACCTGGCGGGAGACCCAGTACTTC.

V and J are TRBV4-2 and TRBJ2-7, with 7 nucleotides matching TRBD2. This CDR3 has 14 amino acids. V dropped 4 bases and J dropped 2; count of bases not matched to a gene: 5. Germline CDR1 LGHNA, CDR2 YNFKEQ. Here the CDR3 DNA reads TGTGCCAGCAGCCCTGGGGGGGTGCCCTACGAGCAGTACTTC. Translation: CASSPGGVPYEQYF.

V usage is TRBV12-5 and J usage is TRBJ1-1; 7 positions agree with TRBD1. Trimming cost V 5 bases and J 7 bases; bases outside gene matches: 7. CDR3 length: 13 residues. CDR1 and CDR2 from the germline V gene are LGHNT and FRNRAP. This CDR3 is CASGNSGQVEAFF. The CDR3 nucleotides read TGTGCTAGTGGTAACTCAGGACAGGTTGAAGCTTTCTTT.

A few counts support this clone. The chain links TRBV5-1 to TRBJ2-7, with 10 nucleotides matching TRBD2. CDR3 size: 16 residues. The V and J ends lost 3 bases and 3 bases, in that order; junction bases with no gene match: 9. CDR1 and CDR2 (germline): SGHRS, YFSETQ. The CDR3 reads CASSSNPAGGGYEQYF. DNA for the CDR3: TGCGCCAGCAGCTCTAACCCAGCGGGAGGGGGCTACGAGCAGTACTTC.

CDR3 bases: TGTGCCAGCAGCACCGGGACTAGTGCTTTCAATGAGCAGTTCTTC. Protein sequence: CASSTGTSAFNEQFF. The V gene is TRBV6-5, the J gene TRBJ2-1, with 8 bases fitting TRBD2. The CDR3 runs to 15 residues. The ends lost 6 bases at V and 6 bases at J; junction bases unmatched: 10. Germline CDR1 reads MNHEY; CDR2 reads SVGAGI.

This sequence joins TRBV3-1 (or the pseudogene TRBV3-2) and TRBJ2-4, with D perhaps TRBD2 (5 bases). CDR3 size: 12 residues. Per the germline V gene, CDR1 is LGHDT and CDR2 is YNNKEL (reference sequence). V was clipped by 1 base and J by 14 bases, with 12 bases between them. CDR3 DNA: TGTGCCAGCAGCCAAGCTCCGGGGATTGAGTACTTC. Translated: CASSQAPGIEYF.

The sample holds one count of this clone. CDR3 in amino acids: CASSLYSSGSSDEQFF. In nucleotides, the CDR3 is TGCGCCAGCAGCCTCTACTCTAGCGGGAGTAGCGATGAGCAGTTCTTC. The chain combines TRBV5-1 with TRBJ2-1; 10 nucleotides agree with TRBD2. The V segment lost 4 bases and the J segment 8 bases; nucleotides outside the gene matches: 12. Germline CDR1 is SGHRS and CDR2 is YFSETQ. This CDR3 region has 16 residues.

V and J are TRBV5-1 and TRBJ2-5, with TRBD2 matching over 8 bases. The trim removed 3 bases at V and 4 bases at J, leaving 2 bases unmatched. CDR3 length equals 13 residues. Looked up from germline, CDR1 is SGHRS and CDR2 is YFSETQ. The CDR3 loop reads CASSSGRGETQYF. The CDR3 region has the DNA TGCGCCAGCAGCTCCGGGAGGGGAGAGACCCAGTACTTC.

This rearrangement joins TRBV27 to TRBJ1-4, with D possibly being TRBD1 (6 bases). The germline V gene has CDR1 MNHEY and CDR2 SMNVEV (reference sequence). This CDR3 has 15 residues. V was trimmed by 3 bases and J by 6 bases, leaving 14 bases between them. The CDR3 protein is CASSFGGAYYEKLFF. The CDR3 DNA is TGTGCCAGCAGTTTCGGGGGGGCCTACTATGAAAAACTGTTTTTT.

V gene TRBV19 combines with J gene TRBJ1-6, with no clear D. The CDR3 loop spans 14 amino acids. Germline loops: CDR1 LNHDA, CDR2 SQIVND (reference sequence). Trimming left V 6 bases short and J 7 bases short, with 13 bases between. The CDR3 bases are TGTGCCAGTAGCCCGGGATCCCGGAATTCACCCCTCCACTTT. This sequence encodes CASSPGSRNSPLHF.

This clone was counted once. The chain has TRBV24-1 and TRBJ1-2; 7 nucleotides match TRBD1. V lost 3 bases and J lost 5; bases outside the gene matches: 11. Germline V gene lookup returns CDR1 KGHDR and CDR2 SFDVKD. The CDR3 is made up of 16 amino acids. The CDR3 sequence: CATSDGQGEGWYGYTF. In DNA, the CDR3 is TGTGCCACCAGTGATGGGCAGGGGGAAGGCTGGTATGGCTACACCTTC.

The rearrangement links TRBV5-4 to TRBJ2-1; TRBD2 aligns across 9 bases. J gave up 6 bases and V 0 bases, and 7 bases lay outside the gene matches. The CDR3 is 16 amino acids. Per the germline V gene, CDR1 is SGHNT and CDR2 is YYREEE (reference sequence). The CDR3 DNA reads TGTGCCAGCAGCTTGGACTCGCTAGCGGGAACCAATGAGCAGTTCTTC. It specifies CASSLDSLAGTNEQFF.